A selection of T cell receptor beta chains follows, all from one sample in a study of T cells in Graves' hyperthyroidism and ophthalmopathy. TCRdb itself ran the multiplex PCR reads through MiXCR, one entry per CDR3 protein. The profile shows 300,000 to 450,000 distinct CDR3 sequences, over 15% of them singletons. Material for sequencing was blood. These receptors all come from a woman between 35 and 50 years old with Graves' ophthalmopathy. Each CDR3 is given with its conserved first and last residue. Each record gives: CDR3 protein, CDR3 DNA, J gene, D gene, V gene, clone size. A D gene is named only where the DNA matches it firmly. Expanded clones get a size class; other rows say once, few or many, or leave the size out.

CDR3 protein: CASSLVLAGISVETQYF
CDR3 DNA: TGTGCCAGCAGCTTGGTACTAGCGGGAATATCAGTAGAGACCCAGTACTTC
J gene: TRBJ2-5
D gene: TRBD2
V gene: TRBV11-2
clone size: NA

CDR3 protein: CASSQTGDGELFF
CDR3 DNA: TGCGCCAGCAGCCAGACAGGGGACGGGGAGCTGTTTTTT
J gene: TRBJ2-2
D gene: TRBD1
V gene: TRBV5-1
clone size: many

CDR3 protein: CASSLKQGYRAYEQYF
CDR3 DNA: TGTGCCAGCTCACTAAAGCAGGGGTACAGGGCCTACGAGCAGTACTTC
J gene: TRBJ2-7
D gene: NA
V gene: TRBV18
clone size: many

CDR3 protein: CASSLETGGRGGYTF
CDR3 DNA: TGTGCCAGCAGCTTAGAGACAGGGGGCAGAGGAGGCTACACCTTC
J gene: TRBJ1-2
D gene: TRBD1
V gene: TRBV7-8
clone size: NA

CDR3 protein: CASSTYLAGVLEQYF
CDR3 DNA: TGTGCCAGTAGTACCTACCTAGCGGGAGTCCTCGAGCAGTACTTC
J gene: TRBJ2-7
D gene: TRBD2
V gene: TRBV19
clone size: many

CDR3 protein: CASSRIKTDTQYF
CDR3 DNA: TGTGCCAGCAGCAGGATAAAGACAGATACGCAGTATTTT
J gene: TRBJ2-3
D gene: NA
V gene: TRBV6-1
clone size: many

CDR3 protein: CASSLQVEQPQHF
CDR3 DNA: TGTGCCAGCAGTTTGCAGGTGGAACAGCCCCAGCATTTT
J gene: TRBJ1-5
D gene: NA
V gene: TRBV28
clone size: many

CDR3 protein: CASSENGAQGEQYF
CDR3 DNA: TGCGCCAGCAGTGAGAACGGGGCGCAGGGCGAGCAGTACTTC
J gene: TRBJ2-7
D gene: NA
V gene: TRBV10-1
clone size: many

CDR3 protein: CASSEAVTGHYGYIF
CDR3 DNA: TGTGCCAGCAGTGAAGCAGTCACGGGTCACTATGGCTACATCTTC
J gene: TRBJ1-2
D gene: NA
V gene: TRBV6-1
clone size: few

CDR3 protein: CASRGGLTGAFGAFF
CDR3 DNA: TGTGCCAGCAGAGGCGGCCTGACAGGGGCGTTCGGAGCTTTCTTT
J gene: TRBJ1-1
D gene: TRBD1
V gene: TRBV6-2/TRBV6-3
clone size: many

CDR3 protein: CASTNLGQGPLTTGELFF
CDR3 DNA: TGTGCCAGCACAAACCTGGGACAGGGACCCCTTACTACCGGGGAGCTGTTTTTT
J gene: TRBJ2-2
D gene: TRBD1
V gene: TRBV27
clone size: many

CDR3 protein: CASSGDSEEAQYF
CDR3 DNA: TGTGCCAGCAGCGGGGACAGTGAGGAGGCCCAGTACTTC
J gene: TRBJ2-5
D gene: TRBD1
V gene: TRBV6-1
clone size: many

CDR3 protein: CSVEESGLGTGELFF
CDR3 DNA: TGCAGCGTTGAAGAATCCGGACTAGGCACCGGGGAGCTGTTTTTT
J gene: TRBJ2-2
D gene: TRBD2
V gene: TRBV29-1
clone size: many

CDR3 protein: CASSESTAIAYEQYF
CDR3 DNA: TGCGCCAGCAGTGAGTCGACGGCGATAGCGTACGAGCAGTACTTC
J gene: TRBJ2-7
D gene: NA
V gene: TRBV10-1
clone size: many

CDR3 protein: CASSLASWNTGELFF
CDR3 DNA: TGTGCCAGCAGTTTGGCTAGCTGGAACACCGGGGAGCTGTTTTTT
J gene: TRBJ2-2
D gene: NA
V gene: TRBV12-3/TRBV12-4
clone size: many

CDR3 protein: CATSADNTGELFF
CDR3 DNA: TGTGCCACCAGTGCGGATAACACCGGGGAGCTGTTTTTT
J gene: TRBJ2-2
D gene: NA
V gene: TRBV24-1
clone size: many

CDR3 protein: CASSQIRVSYEQYF
CDR3 DNA: TGCGCCAGCAGCCAGATCAGGGTAAGCTACGAGCAGTACTTC
J gene: TRBJ2-7
D gene: NA
V gene: TRBV4-1
clone size: many

CDR3 protein: CASSLGGTRSRETQYF
CDR3 DNA: TGTGCCAGCAGCTTGGGTGGGACTCGCTCTCGTGAGACCCAGTACTTC
J gene: TRBJ2-5
D gene: NA
V gene: TRBV5-6
clone size: many

CDR3 protein: CASSFRAFGMNTEAFF
CDR3 DNA: TGTGCCAGCAGTTTCAGGGCCTTCGGGATGAACACTGAAGCTTTCTTT
J gene: TRBJ1-1
D gene: NA
V gene: TRBV6-6
clone size: many

CDR3 protein: CASSSPGTGFYGYTF
CDR3 DNA: TGTGCCAGCAGTTCTCCCGGGACAGGCTTCTATGGCTACACCTTC
J gene: TRBJ1-2
D gene: TRBD1
V gene: TRBV27
clone size: many

CDR3 protein: CASSPTGEETQYF
CDR3 DNA: TGTGCCAGCAGCCCGACAGGGGAGGAGACCCAGTACTTC
J gene: TRBJ2-5
D gene: TRBD1
V gene: TRBV18
clone size: many

CDR3 protein: CASSLMGTSGISYEQYF
CDR3 DNA: TGTGCCAGCAGTTTAATGGGGACTAGCGGGATTTCCTACGAGCAGTACTTC
J gene: TRBJ2-7
D gene: TRBD2
V gene: TRBV12-3/TRBV12-4
clone size: few

CDR3 protein: CASSYPSGLGGGTEAFF
CDR3 DNA: TGTGCCAGCAGTTACCCGAGTGGCCTAGGCGGGGGCACTGAAGCTTTCTTT
J gene: TRBJ1-1
D gene: NA
V gene: TRBV6-2/TRBV6-3
clone size: once

CDR3 protein: CASSRTSGSYTGELFF
CDR3 DNA: TGTGCCAGCAGCAGGACTAGCGGGAGTTACACCGGGGAGCTGTTTTTT
J gene: TRBJ2-2
D gene: TRBD2
V gene: TRBV12-3/TRBV12-4
clone size: many

CDR3 protein: CASSDASSGNTIYF
CDR3 DNA: TGTGCCAGCAGTGACGCTAGCTCTGGAAACACCATATATTTT
J gene: TRBJ1-3
D gene: NA
V gene: TRBV6-1
clone size: many

CDR3 protein: CASSDRDNQETQYF
CDR3 DNA: TGTGCCAGCAGTGATCGGGACAACCAAGAGACCCAGTACTTC
J gene: TRBJ2-5
D gene: NA
V gene: TRBV6-1
clone size: many

CDR3 protein: CASSQGEGHNSPLHF
CDR3 DNA: TGTGCCAGCAGCCAAGGGGAGGGGCATAATTCACCCCTCCACTTT
J gene: TRBJ1-6
D gene: NA
V gene: TRBV16
clone size: many

CDR3 protein: CASSYPGTGKYEQYF
CDR3 DNA: TGTGCCAGCAGTTACCCCGGGACAGGGAAATACGAGCAGTACTTC
J gene: TRBJ2-7
D gene: TRBD1
V gene: TRBV6-2/TRBV6-3
clone size: many

CDR3 protein: CASSPGQGHNQPQHF
CDR3 DNA: TGTGCCAGCAGCCCGGGACAGGGACACAATCAGCCCCAGCATTTT
J gene: TRBJ1-5
D gene: TRBD1
V gene: TRBV28
clone size: many

CDR3 protein: CASRDRSGYQETQYF
CDR3 DNA: TGTGCCAGCAGAGACAGGTCCGGGTACCAAGAGACCCAGTACTTC
J gene: TRBJ2-5
D gene: NA
V gene: TRBV6-1
clone size: few

CDR3 protein: CASSQHRDSPLHF
CDR3 DNA: TGTGCCAGCAGCCAACACAGGGATTCACCCCTCCACTTT
J gene: TRBJ1-6
D gene: NA
V gene: TRBV3-1
clone size: NA

CDR3 protein: CASSYSRHRGLLHF
CDR3 DNA: TGTGCCAGCAGTTACTCGAGACATCGGGGGTTACTCCACTTT
J gene: TRBJ1-6
D gene: NA
V gene: TRBV6-2/TRBV6-3
clone size: many

CDR3 protein: CASRKALNTEAFF
CDR3 DNA: TGTGCCAGCAGAAAGGCCCTGAACACTGAAGCTTTCTTT
J gene: TRBJ1-1
D gene: NA
V gene: TRBV25-1
clone size: many

CDR3 protein: CASSPMVSGTEAFF
CDR3 DNA: TGTGCCAGCAGCCCGATGGTCTCGGGCACTGAAGCTTTCTTT
J gene: TRBJ1-1
D gene: NA
V gene: TRBV3-1
clone size: many

CDR3 protein: CASSAYPGTGQGSEAFF
CDR3 DNA: TGTGCCAGCAGTGCGTATCCTGGGACAGGGCAGGGGAGTGAAGCTTTCTTT
J gene: TRBJ1-1
D gene: TRBD1
V gene: TRBV28
clone size: NA

CDR3 protein: CASSTGQGGHEQYF
CDR3 DNA: TGTGCCAGCAGTACCGGACAGGGGGGCCACGAGCAGTACTTC
J gene: TRBJ2-7
D gene: TRBD1
V gene: TRBV6-2/TRBV6-3
clone size: many

CDR3 protein: CSVVGLAGGFRSYEQYF
CDR3 DNA: TGCAGCGTTGTGGGACTAGCGGGAGGTTTTAGGTCCTACGAGCAGTACTTC
J gene: TRBJ2-7
D gene: TRBD2
V gene: TRBV29-1
clone size: many

CDR3 protein: CASSGRTSYHYEQYF
CDR3 DNA: TGTGCCAGCAGTGGCAGGACTAGCTACCACTACGAGCAGTACTTC
J gene: TRBJ2-7
D gene: TRBD2
V gene: TRBV6-1
clone size: NA

CDR3 protein: CASSPIYSLDQKTQYF
CDR3 DNA: TGTGCCAGCTCACCAATTTATAGTCTCGACCAGAAGACCCAGTACTTC
J gene: TRBJ2-5
D gene: NA
V gene: TRBV18
clone size: many

CDR3 protein: CASSYSLKASVNIQYF
CDR3 DNA: TGTGCCAGCAGTTACTCGTTAAAGGCTAGCGTAAACATTCAGTACTTC
J gene: TRBJ2-4
D gene: NA
V gene: TRBV6-2/TRBV6-3
clone size: many

CDR3 protein: CASSSGVNTEAFF
CDR3 DNA: TGCGCCAGCAGCTCGGGGGTGAACACTGAAGCTTTCTTT
J gene: TRBJ1-1
D gene: NA
V gene: TRBV5-1
clone size: many

CDR3 protein: CASSLMLDRGGEQYF
CDR3 DNA: TGTGCCAGCAGCTTGATGCTGGACAGGGGGGGCGAGCAGTACTTC
J gene: TRBJ2-7
D gene: TRBD1
V gene: TRBV5-4
clone size: many

CDR3 protein: CASSQHPSTGVFQPQHF
CDR3 DNA: TGTGCCAGCAGTCAACACCCCTCCACGGGCGTGTTTCAGCCCCAGCATTTT
J gene: TRBJ1-5
D gene: NA
V gene: TRBV28
clone size: many

CDR3 protein: CASSQRTGGSYGYTF
CDR3 DNA: TGTGCCAGCAGCCAGAGGACAGGGGGCTCCTATGGCTACACCTTC
J gene: TRBJ1-2
D gene: TRBD1
V gene: TRBV13
clone size: few

CDR3 protein: CATSDYGDHQETQYF
CDR3 DNA: TGTGCCACCAGTGATTACGGAGATCACCAAGAGACCCAGTACTTC
J gene: TRBJ2-5
D gene: NA
V gene: TRBV24-1
clone size: many

CDR3 protein: CASSRRDREDIQYF
CDR3 DNA: TGTGCCAGCTCACGTCGGGACAGGGAAGACATTCAGTACTTC
J gene: TRBJ2-4
D gene: TRBD1
V gene: TRBV18
clone size: many

CDR3 protein: CSVVAGGSYEQYF
CDR3 DNA: TGCAGCGTTGTAGCGGGAGGCTCCTACGAGCAGTACTTC
J gene: TRBJ2-7
D gene: TRBD2
V gene: TRBV29-1
clone size: many

CDR3 protein: CASSQGGGQPQHF
CDR3 DNA: TGTGCCAGCAGCCAAGGGGGGGGTCAGCCCCAGCATTTT
J gene: TRBJ1-5
D gene: NA
V gene: TRBV27
clone size: many

CDR3 protein: CASRTAMNTEAFF
CDR3 DNA: TGCGCCAGCCGGACAGCTATGAACACTGAAGCTTTCTTT
J gene: TRBJ1-1
D gene: NA
V gene: TRBV5-1
clone size: many

CDR3 protein: CASVRTSGSYEQYF
CDR3 DNA: TGTGCCAGCGTTCGGACTAGCGGGAGCTACGAGCAGTACTTC
J gene: TRBJ2-7
D gene: TRBD2
V gene: TRBV12-3/TRBV12-4
clone size: many

CDR3 protein: CASSPLSAGAGELFF
CDR3 DNA: TGTGCCAGCAGTCCCCTTAGTGCGGGGGCCGGGGAGCTGTTTTTT
J gene: TRBJ2-2
D gene: TRBD2
V gene: TRBV12-3/TRBV12-4
clone size: NA

CDR3 protein: CASSLGTGVSVGEQYF
CDR3 DNA: TGTGCCAGCAGCTTGGGGACGGGGGTTTCGGTGGGCGAGCAGTACTTC
J gene: TRBJ2-7
D gene: NA
V gene: TRBV7-6
clone size: many

CDR3 protein: CASSPMPGGETQYF
CDR3 DNA: TGTGCCAGCTCACCAATGCCAGGAGGAGAGACCCAGTACTTC
J gene: TRBJ2-5
D gene: NA
V gene: TRBV18
clone size: many

CDR3 protein: CASSQPSGRTNNEQFF
CDR3 DNA: TGTGCCAGCAGCCAACCTAGCGGGAGGACGAACAATGAGCAGTTCTTC
J gene: TRBJ2-1
D gene: TRBD2
V gene: TRBV12-3/TRBV12-4
clone size: many